A selection of T cell receptor beta chains follows, all from one sample in a study of regulatory T cells in long-lasting Graves disease. TCRdb redid the calling of the multiplex PCR reads with MiXCR, one entry per CDR3 protein. The repertoire holds under 800,000 distinct CDR3 sequences, 16% seen once, with around a sixth in the top ten. These data also featured in a second study, about T cells in Graves' hyperthyroidism and ophthalmopathy.

The starting material was peripheral blood mononuclear cells (PBMCs), obtained at new diagnosis, from a patient treated with antithyroid drugs. The receptors shown here come from a woman in her twenties or thirties with Graves disease. CDR3s include the opening cysteine and the closing phenylalanine or tryptophan. The D gene is left open where the match is weak. For some rows the clone size is stated as once, few or many, or as a class when expanded; others skip it.

clone size: many
V gene: TRBV2
J gene: TRBJ2-7
D gene: TRBD2
CDR3 DNA: TGTGCCAGCAGCCTCCGACGGACATATGCTAGCGGGACCTACGAGCAGTACTTC
CDR3 protein: CASSLRRTYASGTYEQYF

clone size: many
V gene: TRBV3-1
J gene: TRBJ1-5
D gene: NA
CDR3 DNA: TGTGCCAGCAGCCAAGGCCCTGGGCAGCCCCAGCATTTT
CDR3 protein: CASSQGPGQPQHF

clone size: NA
V gene: TRBV18
J gene: TRBJ2-3
D gene: NA
CDR3 DNA: TGTGCCAGCTCACCACCCGATCGACGGACGCAGTATTTT
CDR3 protein: CASSPPDRRTQYF

clone size: few
V gene: TRBV5-1
J gene: TRBJ1-2
D gene: NA
CDR3 DNA: TGCGCCAGCAGCTCGGGCGGGACCTTGGTCGGCTACACCTTC
CDR3 protein: CASSSGGTLVGYTF

clone size: NA
V gene: TRBV14
J gene: TRBJ1-2
D gene: NA
CDR3 DNA: TGTGCCAGCAGCCAGATACAGGGAGCTAACTATGGCTACACCTTC
CDR3 protein: CASSQIQGANYGYTF

clone size: many
V gene: TRBV7-9
J gene: TRBJ2-1
D gene: TRBD2
CDR3 DNA: TGTGCCAGCAGCTTAGGGCCCCGTCTAGCGGGGGGCGATGAGCAGTTCTTC
CDR3 protein: CASSLGPRLAGGDEQFF

clone size: few
V gene: TRBV7-8
J gene: TRBJ2-7
D gene: NA
CDR3 DNA: TGCGCCAGCAGCCAGGACCGTGTCGGGGGATACGAGCAGTACTTC
CDR3 protein: CASSQDRVGGYEQYF

clone size: NA
V gene: TRBV28
J gene: TRBJ2-1
D gene: TRBD1
CDR3 DNA: TGTGCCAGCAGCCCCGAACGCGGGACAGGGCTCTTTTACAATGAGCAGTTCTTC
CDR3 protein: CASSPERGTGLFYNEQFF

clone size: few
V gene: TRBV4-1
J gene: TRBJ2-2
D gene: TRBD2
CDR3 DNA: TGCGCCAGCAGTCTGACTAGCTCTTACACCGGGGAGCTGTTTTTT
CDR3 protein: CASSLTSSYTGELFF

clone size: NA
V gene: TRBV30
J gene: TRBJ2-1
D gene: NA
CDR3 DNA: TGTGCCTGGACTGGCGGGTACAATGAGCAGTTCTTC
CDR3 protein: CAWTGGYNEQFF

clone size: NA
V gene: TRBV10-3
J gene: TRBJ2-3
D gene: TRBD2
CDR3 DNA: TGTGCCACCCGACTAGCGGGTTTCGATACGCAGTATTTT
CDR3 protein: CATRLAGFDTQYF

clone size: few
V gene: TRBV7-3
J gene: TRBJ2-1
D gene: NA
CDR3 DNA: TGTGCCAGCAGCCCGGGCATGGGTAACAATGAGCAGTTCTTC
CDR3 protein: CASSPGMGNNEQFF

clone size: NA
V gene: TRBV11-2
J gene: TRBJ1-5
D gene: NA
CDR3 DNA: TGTGCCAGCAGCCCCAGGGCAGGGGTTAGCAATCAGCCCCAGCATTTT
CDR3 protein: CASSPRAGVSNQPQHF

clone size: NA
V gene: TRBV6-9
J gene: TRBJ2-3
D gene: NA
CDR3 DNA: TGTGCCAGCAGTTTACGTGTCGGGGACGCAGATACGCAGTATTTT
CDR3 protein: CASSLRVGDADTQYF

clone size: NA
V gene: TRBV20-1
J gene: TRBJ1-1
D gene: NA
CDR3 DNA: TGCAGTGGAACCCGGTCAGGGTCGGACACTGAAGCTTTCTTT
CDR3 protein: CSGTRSGSDTEAFF

clone size: many
V gene: TRBV11-2
J gene: TRBJ1-1
D gene: NA
CDR3 DNA: TGTGCCAGCAGCACCCTACGGGGAGGGAGGCAGAACACTGAAGCTTTCTTT
CDR3 protein: CASSTLRGGRQNTEAFF

clone size: many
V gene: TRBV29-1
J gene: TRBJ1-1
D gene: NA
CDR3 DNA: TGCAGCGTTGAACGGGGGATTCCTGAAGCTTTCTTT
CDR3 protein: CSVERGIPEAFF

clone size: few
V gene: TRBV10-3
J gene: TRBJ2-7
D gene: NA
CDR3 DNA: TGTGCCATCACTATCCGGGACAAATACGAGCAGTACTTC
CDR3 protein: CAITIRDKYEQYF

clone size: many
V gene: TRBV28
J gene: TRBJ1-1
D gene: NA
CDR3 DNA: TGTGCCAGCAGCCCAAATACTGCCGGGACAAGAGGCACTGAAGCTTTCTTT
CDR3 protein: CASSPNTAGTRGTEAFF

clone size: many
V gene: TRBV7-9
J gene: TRBJ2-7
D gene: TRBD1
CDR3 DNA: TGTGCCAGCAGTGCCGGACAGGGGCGCTCCTACGAGCAGTACTTC
CDR3 protein: CASSAGQGRSYEQYF

clone size: few
V gene: TRBV24-1
J gene: TRBJ2-3
D gene: NA
CDR3 DNA: TGTGCCACCAGTGATTTCAGAGGAAATAGCACATATACGCAGTATTTT
CDR3 protein: CATSDFRGNSTYTQYF

clone size: NA
V gene: TRBV6-1
J gene: TRBJ2-5
D gene: TRBD1
CDR3 DNA: TGTGCCAGCAGTAAGATGGGACAGGTTTTTTCAGAGACCCAGTACTTC
CDR3 protein: CASSKMGQVFSETQYF

clone size: once
V gene: TRBV6-5
J gene: TRBJ2-2
D gene: TRBD1
CDR3 DNA: TGTGCCAGCAGCTACCAGGGGGCCATCGACACCGGGGAGCTGTTTTTT
CDR3 protein: CASSYQGAIDTGELFF

clone size: few
V gene: TRBV7-8
J gene: TRBJ1-2
D gene: NA
CDR3 DNA: TGTGCCAGCAGCTTCCTAATCGACAGCCCTAACTATGGCTACACCTTC
CDR3 protein: CASSFLIDSPNYGYTF

clone size: few
V gene: TRBV28
J gene: TRBJ2-2
D gene: TRBD2
CDR3 DNA: TGTGCCAGCAGTTTAAAAGAGTACGCGGGGGGCACCGGGGAGCTGTTTTTT
CDR3 protein: CASSLKEYAGGTGELFF

clone size: many
V gene: TRBV2
J gene: TRBJ1-4
D gene: NA
CDR3 DNA: TGTGCCAGCAGTGTACGCGGTACTAATGAAAAACTGTTTTTT
CDR3 protein: CASSVRGTNEKLFF

clone size: NA
V gene: TRBV15
J gene: TRBJ2-1
D gene: NA
CDR3 DNA: TGTGCCACCAGCAGAGAACGATTGGGCGGAGACAATGAGCAGTTCTTC
CDR3 protein: CATSRERLGGDNEQFF

clone size: few
V gene: TRBV19
J gene: TRBJ1-3
D gene: NA
CDR3 DNA: TGTGCCAGTACCCGGGGGAGCCCGGGGGGAAACACCATATATTTT
CDR3 protein: CASTRGSPGGNTIYF

clone size: many
V gene: TRBV6-5
J gene: TRBJ1-5
D gene: NA
CDR3 DNA: TGTGCCAGCAGTTACCAGGACCCCCGTGGCAGTCAGCCCCAGCATTTT
CDR3 protein: CASSYQDPRGSQPQHF

clone size: NA
V gene: TRBV6-1
J gene: TRBJ2-2
D gene: NA
CDR3 DNA: TGTGCCAGCAGACCCGGACCTGGGGAGCTGTTTTTT
CDR3 protein: CASRPGPGELFF

clone size: NA
V gene: TRBV30
J gene: TRBJ2-7
D gene: TRBD1
CDR3 DNA: TGTGCCTGGAGATCTGAAGACAGGGGTTTCGAGCAGTACTTC
CDR3 protein: CAWRSEDRGFEQYF

clone size: NA
V gene: TRBV5-1
J gene: TRBJ2-7
D gene: NA
CDR3 DNA: TGCGCCAGCAGCTTGGGGGGGGATTTGGGCGAGCAGTACTTC
CDR3 protein: CASSLGGDLGEQYF

clone size: few
V gene: TRBV13
J gene: TRBJ2-1
D gene: TRBD1
CDR3 DNA: TGTGCCAGCAGCGCTTCCGGGACAGCCAACAATGAGCAGTTCTTC
CDR3 protein: CASSASGTANNEQFF

clone size: NA
V gene: TRBV20-1
J gene: TRBJ1-2
D gene: NA
CDR3 DNA: TGCAGTGCTAGGGTGACCGAGGGTAACTATGGCTACACCTTC
CDR3 protein: CSARVTEGNYGYTF

clone size: NA
V gene: TRBV5-1
J gene: TRBJ1-5
D gene: NA
CDR3 DNA: TGCGCCAGCAGTTTTGGAGGGATTGGGCTGAATCAGCCCCAGCATTTT
CDR3 protein: CASSFGGIGLNQPQHF

clone size: many
V gene: TRBV12-3/TRBV12-4
J gene: TRBJ1-4
D gene: NA
CDR3 DNA: TGTGCCAGCTCTGTCGAACCAAGACCGGGTGAAAAACTGTTTTTT
CDR3 protein: CASSVEPRPGEKLFF

clone size: many
V gene: TRBV6-1
J gene: TRBJ2-7
D gene: NA
CDR3 DNA: TGTGCCAGCAGTACCGAGCCCGGGGTACGTTACGAGCAGTACTTC
CDR3 protein: CASSTEPGVRYEQYF

clone size: NA
V gene: TRBV24-1
J gene: TRBJ2-2
D gene: NA
CDR3 DNA: TGTGCCACCAGTGACCCGGGCCGGGGAAACACCGGGGAGCTGTTTTTT
CDR3 protein: CATSDPGRGNTGELFF

clone size: NA
V gene: TRBV9
J gene: TRBJ1-5
D gene: NA
CDR3 DNA: TGTGCCAGCAGCGTAGGGGCAGGGCCGAGACAGCCCCAGCATTTT
CDR3 protein: CASSVGAGPRQPQHF

clone size: many
V gene: TRBV28
J gene: TRBJ2-7
D gene: NA
CDR3 DNA: TGTGCCAGCGGGGCGGAAACCTACGAGCAGTACTTC
CDR3 protein: CASGAETYEQYF

clone size: many
V gene: TRBV7-9
J gene: TRBJ1-2
D gene: NA
CDR3 DNA: TGTGCCAGCAGCTCGAACCAGAACTATGGCTACACCTTC
CDR3 protein: CASSSNQNYGYTF

clone size: many
V gene: TRBV28
J gene: TRBJ2-5
D gene: NA
CDR3 DNA: TGTGCCAGCAGTTTAATTCGCGAGGTAGGAGAGACCCAGTACTTC
CDR3 protein: CASSLIREVGETQYF

clone size: few
V gene: TRBV6-1
J gene: TRBJ2-3
D gene: NA
CDR3 DNA: TGTGCCAGCAGTAAAAATCCAACAGCAAAGATCACAGATACGCAGTATTTT
CDR3 protein: CASSKNPTAKITDTQYF

clone size: NA
V gene: TRBV6-1
J gene: TRBJ2-5
D gene: NA
CDR3 DNA: TGTGCCAGCTCACCGGAGAGGGGGTACCAAGAGACCCAGTACTTC
CDR3 protein: CASSPERGYQETQYF

clone size: few
V gene: TRBV10-3
J gene: TRBJ2-7
D gene: NA
CDR3 DNA: TGTGCCATCAGTGGACGCGGGGCAAACCACCAGTACGAGCAGTACTTC
CDR3 protein: CAISGRGANHQYEQYF